The clone carrying this T cell receptor beta chain was observed a few times. The antigen is undetermined. These data originate in a study of beta chain features in type 1 diabetes. The study, taken as a whole, reports: Significant though moderate, a shortening of TCRB CDR3s appeared in all four CD4+ subsets of Type 1 diabetes patients.

The whole isolated RNA underwent reverse transcription, so sequencing captured expressed TCRB transcripts. Assay used: immunoSEQ multiplex PCR; TCRdb lists only in-frame clones, some missing. The sample consists of around 130,000 clones, about 10% of them appearing once. Germline lookup yields CDR1 MNHNS and CDR2 SASEGT. Losses at the gene ends were 5 bases for V and 0 bases for J; bases not matched to a gene: 6. CDR3 length: 15 amino acids. This chain connects TRBV6-1 to TRBJ1-1; 7 bases match TRBD1. The clonotype originates from a man aged 30 to 39 with type 1 diabetes. The sequenced sample consisted of central memory CD4+ T cells from blood. The chain's CDR3 is CASSPETGMNTEAFF. CDR3 DNA sequence: TGTGCCAGCAGTCCAGAGACAGGGATGAACACTGAAGCTTTCTTT.